This T cell receptor (beta chain) was captured in a study of T cell changes during pregnancy in multiple sclerosis. Germline V gives CDR1 SGHRS, CDR2 YFSETQ. The CDR3 runs to 14 residues. Trimming pared 2 bases from V and 3 bases from J, leaving 11 bases between. Sequencing used immunoSEQ multiplex PCR; TCRdb keeps in-frame clones, though not all of them. The sample consists of under 70,000 clones, just over 90% of them appearing once. The TCR comes from a female donor with multiple sclerosis, enrolled in a pregnancy study. The sample was peripheral blood, taken in the second trimester of pregnancy. The genes are TRBV5-1 and TRBJ1-2; D is undetermined. CDR3 DNA sequence: TGCGCCAGCAGCTTATCTGAGGAATACTATGGCTACACCTTC. Protein sequence: CASSLSEEYYGYTF.